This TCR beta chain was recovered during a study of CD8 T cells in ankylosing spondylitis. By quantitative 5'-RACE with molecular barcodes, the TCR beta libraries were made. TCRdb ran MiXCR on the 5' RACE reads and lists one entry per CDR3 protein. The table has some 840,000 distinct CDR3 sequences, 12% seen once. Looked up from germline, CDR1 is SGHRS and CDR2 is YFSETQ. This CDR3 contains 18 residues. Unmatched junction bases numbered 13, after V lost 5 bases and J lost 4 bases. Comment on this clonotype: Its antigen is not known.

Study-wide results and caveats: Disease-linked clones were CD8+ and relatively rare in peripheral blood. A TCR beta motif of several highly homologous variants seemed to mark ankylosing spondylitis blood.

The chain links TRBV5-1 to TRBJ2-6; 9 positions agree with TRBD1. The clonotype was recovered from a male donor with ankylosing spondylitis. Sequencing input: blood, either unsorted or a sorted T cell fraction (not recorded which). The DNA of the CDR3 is TGCGCCAGCAGTCGAAGGACAGGGGATGTTTCAGGGGCCAACGTCCTGACTTTC. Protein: CASSRRTGDVSGANVLTF.